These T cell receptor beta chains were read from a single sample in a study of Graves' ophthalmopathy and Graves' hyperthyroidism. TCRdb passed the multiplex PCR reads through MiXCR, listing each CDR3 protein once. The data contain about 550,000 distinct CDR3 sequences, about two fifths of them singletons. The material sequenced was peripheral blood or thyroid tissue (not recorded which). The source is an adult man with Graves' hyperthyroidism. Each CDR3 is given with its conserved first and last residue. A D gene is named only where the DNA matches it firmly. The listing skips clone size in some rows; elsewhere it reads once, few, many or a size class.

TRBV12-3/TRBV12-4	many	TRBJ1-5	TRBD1	CASRTGGNQPQHF	TGTGCCAGCAGAACAGGGGGCAATCAGCCCCAGCATTTT
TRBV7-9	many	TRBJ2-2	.	CASSLLRNTGELFF	TGTGCCAGCAGCTTATTAAGGAACACCGGGGAGCTGTTTTTT
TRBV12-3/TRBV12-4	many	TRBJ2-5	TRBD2	CASSPVGLVQETQYF	TGTGCCAGCAGCCCCGTGGGACTAGTACAAGAGACCCAGTACTTC
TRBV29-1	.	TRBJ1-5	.	CSVVGRGETQHF	TGCAGCGTTGTAGGGCGGGGAGAGACCCAGCATTTT
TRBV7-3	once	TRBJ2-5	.	CASTFPGETQYF	TGTGCCAGCACCTTCCCCGGGGAGACCCAGTACTTC
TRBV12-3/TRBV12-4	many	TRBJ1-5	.	CASSLGRKVGNQPQHF	TGTGCCAGCAGTTTAGGACGGAAAGTTGGCAATCAGCCCCAGCATTTT
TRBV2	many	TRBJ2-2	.	CASSPAGNTGELFF	TGTGCCAGCAGTCCGGCAGGAAACACCGGGGAGCTGTTTTTT
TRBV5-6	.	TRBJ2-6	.	CASSFTGANVLTF	TGTGCCAGCAGTTTTACCGGGGCCAACGTCCTGACTTTC
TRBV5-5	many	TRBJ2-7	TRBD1	CASSSGTGIAYEQYF	TGTGCCAGCAGCTCCGGGACAGGGATAGCTTACGAGCAGTACTTC
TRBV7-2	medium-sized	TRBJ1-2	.	CASSPQGVGPYGYTF	TGTGCCAGCAGCCCTCAGGGTGTGGGGCCTTATGGCTACACCTTC
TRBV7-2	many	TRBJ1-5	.	CASSAPLLGPNQPQHF	TGTGCCAGCAGCGCCCCCCTCTTGGGGCCCAATCAGCCCCAGCATTTT
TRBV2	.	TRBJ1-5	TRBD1	CASTGQGLQETQHF	TGTGCCAGCACGGGACAGGGACTTCAAGAGACCCAGCATTTT
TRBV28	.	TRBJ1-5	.	CASSPVGDHSNQPQHF	TGTGCCAGCTCTCCCGTGGGGGACCATAGCAATCAGCCCCAGCATTTT
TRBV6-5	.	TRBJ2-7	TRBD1	CASSRTGGMSYEQYF	TGTGCCAGCAGCCGGACAGGGGGCATGAGCTACGAGCAGTACTTC
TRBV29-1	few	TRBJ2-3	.	CSVLPDTQYF	TGCAGCGTCCTCCCAGATACGCAGTATTTT
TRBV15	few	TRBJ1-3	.	CATSRAPGSSGNTIYF	TGTGCCACCAGCCGAGCGCCGGGGAGCTCTGGAAACACCATATATTTT
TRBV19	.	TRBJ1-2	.	CASSPNWGAEGYTF	TGTGCCAGTAGTCCCAATTGGGGGGCTGAGGGCTACACCTTC
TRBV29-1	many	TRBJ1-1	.	CSVEDPTRGNTEAFF	TGCAGCGTTGAAGATCCCACAAGAGGGAACACTGAAGCTTTCTTT
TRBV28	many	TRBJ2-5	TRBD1	CASGQAQETQYF	TGTGCCAGTGGACAGGCCCAAGAGACCCAGTACTTC
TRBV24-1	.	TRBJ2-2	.	CATLTDTGELFF	TGTGCCACCTTGACGGACACCGGGGAGCTGTTTTTT
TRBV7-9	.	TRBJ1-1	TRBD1	CASSFRDRGDNTEAFF	TGTGCCAGCAGCTTCCGGGACAGGGGGGATAATACTGAAGCTTTCTTT
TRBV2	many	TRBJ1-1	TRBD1	CASRYRGDTEAFF	TGTGCCAGCAGGTACAGGGGTGACACTGAAGCTTTCTTT
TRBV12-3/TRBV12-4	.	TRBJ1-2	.	CASSYRLGARGYTF	TGTGCCAGCAGTTACCGACTGGGGGCGAGAGGCTACACCTTC
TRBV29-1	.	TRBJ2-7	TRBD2	CSDRLAGGSYEQYF	TGCAGCGACAGACTAGCGGGGGGATCCTACGAGCAGTACTTC
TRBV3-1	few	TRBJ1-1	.	CASSHGWRAEAFF	TGTGCCAGCAGCCATGGTTGGAGGGCTGAAGCTTTCTTT
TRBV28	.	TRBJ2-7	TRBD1	CASSSPRNRDRGHYEQYF	TGTGCCAGCAGTTCCCCACGAAACCGGGACAGGGGGCACTACGAGCAGTACTTC
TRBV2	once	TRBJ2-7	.	CASSQDRDASQYF	TGTGCCAGCAGCCAAGATCGGGATGCGAGTCAGTACTTC
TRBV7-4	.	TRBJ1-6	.	CASSIKGDYNSPLHF	TGTGCCAGCAGCATAAAGGGGGACTATAATTCACCCCTCCACTTT
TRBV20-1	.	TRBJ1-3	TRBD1	CSARRLAGDRGNTIYF	TGCAGTGCTAGAAGGCTAGCGGGAGACAGGGGTAACACCATATATTTT
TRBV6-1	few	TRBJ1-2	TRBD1	CASRNDRVYGYTF	TGTGCCAGCAGAAACGACAGGGTTTATGGCTACACCTTC
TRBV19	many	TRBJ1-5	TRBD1	CASSRQGSSQPQHF	TGTGCCAGTAGTCGACAGGGGTCTAGTCAGCCCCAGCATTTT
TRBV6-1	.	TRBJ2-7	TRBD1	CASSVLPGQGSYEQYF	TGTGCCAGCAGTGTTCTCCCGGGACAGGGATCCTACGAGCAGTACTTC
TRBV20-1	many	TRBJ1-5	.	CSARAIGGFSQPQHF	TGCAGTGCTAGAGCCATCGGAGGGTTCAGTCAGCCCCAGCATTTT
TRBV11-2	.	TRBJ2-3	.	CASSLRLSTDTQYF	TGTGCCAGCAGCTTACGACTAAGCACAGATACGCAGTATTTT
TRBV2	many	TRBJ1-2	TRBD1	CASRGRTGTYGYTF	TGTGCCAGCAGGGGACGGACAGGGACTTATGGCTACACCTTC
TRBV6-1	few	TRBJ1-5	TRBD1	CASTPGQGLNQPQHF	TGTGCCAGCACCCCTGGACAGGGGCTCAATCAGCCCCAGCATTTT
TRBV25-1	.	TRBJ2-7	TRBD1	CASVEPRTGPYEQYF	TGTGCCAGCGTTGAACCCAGGACAGGGCCCTACGAGCAGTACTTC
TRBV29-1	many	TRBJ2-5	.	CSVTGRETQYF	TGCAGCGTTACAGGGCGAGAGACCCAGTACTTC
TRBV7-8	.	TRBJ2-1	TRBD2	CASSPPGTSGNNEQFF	TGTGCCAGCAGCCCACCGGGGACTAGCGGAAACAATGAGCAGTTCTTC
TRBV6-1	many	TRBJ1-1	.	CASSQERRAEAFF	TGTGCCAGCAGCCAGGAGAGAAGGGCTGAAGCTTTCTTT
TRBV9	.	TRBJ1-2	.	CASSVGAGNSGNTF	.
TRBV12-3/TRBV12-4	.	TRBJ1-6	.	CASSPLGGGRLLSPLHF	TGTGCCAGCAGTCCGCTAGGGGGTGGGCGCCTTCTTTCACCCCTCCACTTT
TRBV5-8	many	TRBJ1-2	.	CASSLMSLYGYTF	TGTGCCAGCAGCTTGATGTCCCTCTATGGCTACACCTTC
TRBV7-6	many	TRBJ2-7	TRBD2	CASSLGGLAGGPSYEQYF	TGTGCCAGCAGCTTAGGAGGGCTAGCGGGGGGGCCGTCCTACGAGCAGTACTTC